Described below is a single T cell receptor beta chain sequence and its context. Its matching antigen is unknown. The repertoire was sequenced with immunoSEQ multiplex PCR; TCRdb's copy has only in-frame clones and lacks some. In the table there are some 2,500,000 clones, over 85% of which are singletons. This sample was taken from a study of shared clonotypes between healthy human individuals. Overall study context: Donors had three CD4 naive, three CD4 memory, two CD8 naive and one CD8 memory plate apiece.

The study's findings and limits: Having only a few donors restricted how much genetic and exposure-history diversity was captured. At large depth, rarefaction still showed sorted-subset sequencing to be incomplete. In contrast to clonotypes shared by all four donors, non-shared clonotypes had lower generation probabilities.

CDR3 length: 13 amino acids. The germline V and J ends were trimmed by 4 bases and 6 bases, with 16 bases remaining between them. CDR1 is GTSNPN and CDR2 is SVGIG in the germline V gene (reference sequence). Source material: naive CD4+ T cells from PBMCs. Subset of the sample: CD45RA+ positively selected. This receptor was obtained from a young man in good health. Some clones in this sample may be carry-over from other donors' samples. The J gene is TRBJ2-7, the V gene TRBV30, with unresolved D. CDR3: CAWNFGPSGEQYF. The CDR3 nucleotides are TGTGCCTGGAATTTCGGGCCAAGTGGCGAGCAGTACTTC. The full variable domain, completed using reference TRBV30 and TRBJ2-7, is SQTIHQWPATLVQPVGSPLSLECTVEGTSNPNLYWYRQAAGRGLQLLFYSVGIGQISSEVPQNLSASRPQDRQFILSSKKLLLSDSGFYLCAWNFGPSGEQYFGPGTRLTVT.